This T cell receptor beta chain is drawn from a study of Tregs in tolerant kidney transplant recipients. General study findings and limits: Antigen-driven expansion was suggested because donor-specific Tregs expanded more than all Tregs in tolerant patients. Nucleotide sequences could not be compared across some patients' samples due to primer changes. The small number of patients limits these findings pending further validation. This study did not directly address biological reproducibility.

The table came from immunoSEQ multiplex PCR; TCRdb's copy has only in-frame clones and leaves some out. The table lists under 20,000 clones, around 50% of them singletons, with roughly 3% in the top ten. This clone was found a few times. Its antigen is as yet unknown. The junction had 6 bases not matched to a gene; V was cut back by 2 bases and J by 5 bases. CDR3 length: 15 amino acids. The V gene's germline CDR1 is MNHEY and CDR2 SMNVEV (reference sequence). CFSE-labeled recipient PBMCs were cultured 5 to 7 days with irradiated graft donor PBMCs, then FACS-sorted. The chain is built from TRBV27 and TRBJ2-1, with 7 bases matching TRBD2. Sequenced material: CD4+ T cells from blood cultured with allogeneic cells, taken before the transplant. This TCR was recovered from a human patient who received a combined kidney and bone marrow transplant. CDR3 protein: CASSLGLAEHNEQFF. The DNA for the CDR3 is TGTGCCAGCAGTTTAGGGCTAGCGGAACACAATGAGCAGTTCTTC.